The entry below describes one T cell receptor (beta chain). Reverse transcription used about 0.45 to 1 ug RNA and random hexamers. Each CDR3 protein gets one entry after TCRdb re-called the immunoSEQ multiplex PCR reads with MiXCR. Of approximately 74,000 distinct CDR3 sequences listed, 93% are singletons. The data derive from a study of CD8 T cells in Susac syndrome. Overall study context: Patients with Susac syndrome were therapy-naive, treated with corticosteroids, or treated with intravenous immunoglobulin alone when blood was collected.

The CD8+ and CD4+ T cells were negatively isolated, with the TEMRA cells enriched by FACS. This TCR was recovered from a human donor with Susac syndrome. The material sequenced was CD4+ T cells from PBMCs.

The CDR3 loop reads CASSDFQETQYF. In DNA, the CDR3 is TGTGCCAGCAGTGACTTCCAAGAGACCCAGTACTTC. The chain links TRBV6-1 to TRBJ2-5; D remains ambiguous. Germline loops: CDR1 MNHNS, CDR2 SASEGT. CDR3 length equals 12 residues. V gave up 3 bases and J gave up 1 base, with 3 bases separating them.